This T cell receptor beta chain is drawn from a study of T-cell reconstitution after alpha-beta-depleted transplantation in children. Construction of the TCRbeta library involved unique molecular identifiers. From the PCR reads, TCRdb called clonotypes with MiXCR, one entry per CDR3 protein. The sample includes hundreds of thousands of distinct CDR3 sequences, around 13% of them seen just once. This clonotype was counted only a few times. CDR3 length: 13 amino acids. Germline CDR1 DFQATT, CDR2 SNEGSKA (reference sequence). The V end lost 2 bases, the J end lost 6 bases, and 11 bases lay between the germline ends.

The sample in question was PBMCs from the stem cell graft donor, obtained from the stem cell graft. This receptor was obtained from a human donor who donated a stem cell graft to a child with combined immunodeficiency. The chain uses TRBV20-1 and TRBJ2-1; D is unclear. The CDR3 sequence is CSARPLVGNEQFF. CDR3 sequence (DNA): TGCAGTGCTAGACCGCTTGTGGGCAATGAGCAGTTCTTC.